This entry lists 21 T cell receptor beta chains sequenced from one sample in a study of control samples from healthy donors and cancer patients. Produced via immunoSEQ multiplex PCR; TCRdb's table is partial and in-frame only. The sample consists of some 49,000 clones, 65% to 90% of them appearing once. Sequences were obtained from PBMCs. The source of these receptors is a woman between 45 and 65 years old with lung cancer.

The chain combines TRBV5-4 with TRBJ2-4; D assignment may be TRBD1 or TRBD2 (5 bases each). The germline V gene encodes CDR1 SGHNT and CDR2 YYREEE (reference sequence). CDR3 length: 15 residues. Between the trimmed V and J ends, which lost 0 bases and 0 bases, there was a span of 7 bases. CDR3 DNA: TGTGCCAGCAGCTTGGCGGGGCTAGCCAAAAACATTCAGTACTTC. It specifies CASSLAGLAKNIQYF. Full variable domain (remainder filled in from reference TRBV5-4 and TRBJ2-4): ETGVTQSPTHLIKTRGQQVTLRCSSQSGHNTVSWYQQALGQGPQFIFQYYREEENGRGNFPPRFSGLQFPNYSSELNVNALELDDSALYLCASSLAGLAKNIQYFGAGTRLSVL.

The chain carries TRBV6-2 or TRBV6-3 and TRBJ2-7, with TRBD1 identical over 7 bases. The length of the CDR3 is 13 residues. The germline CDR1 and CDR2 sequences are MNHEY and SVGEGT. V lost 4 bases and J lost 2; bases outside the gene matches: 2. The CDR3 region is CASSLGGPYEQYF. The DNA of the CDR3 is TGTGCCAGCAGTTTAGGGGGCCCCTACGAGCAGTACTTC.

This clone was detected only a few times. The V and J genes are TRBV6-5 and TRBJ1-5, with 7 bases that match TRBD1. The J segment lost 2 bases and the V segment lost 8 bases, leaving 6 bases of the junction unmatched. CDR1 is MNHEY, CDR2 SVGAGI, per germline. The CDR3 covers 14 residues. DNA of the CDR3: TGTGCCAGCGGCCCCAGGGGGGGCAATCAGCCCCAGCATTTT. Amino acids: CASGPRGGNQPQHF.

This chain uses TRBV6-5 with TRBJ2-7; TRBD1 is a possible D gene (6 bases). Germline CDR1 and CDR2: MNHEY and SVGAGI. Trimming removed 2 bases at V and 2 bases at J, with 16 bases between. The CDR3 sequence is 16 residues long. The CDR3 DNA sequence: TGTGCCAGCAGTTACCTTGCCCGGACAGAGACCTACGAGCAGTACTTC. Translating gives CASSYLARTETYEQYF.

This chain connects TRBV5-1 to TRBJ2-1; D unresolved. This CDR3 contains 13 residues. Per germline, CDR1 SGHRS and CDR2 YFSETQ. The V gene lost 4 bases and the J gene lost 7 bases, with 12 bases spanning the gap. CDR3 amino acids: CASSGNLENEQFF. CDR3 in DNA: TGCGCCAGCAGCGGAAATTTGGAGAATGAGCAGTTCTTC.

V and J are TRBV5-1 and TRBJ2-2; D could derive from TRBD1 or TRBD2 (5 bases each). V lost 4 bases and J lost 7, with 11 bases in between. Germline CDR1 reads SGHRS; CDR2 reads YFSETQ. The CDR3 loop spans 13 amino acids. The CDR3 reads CASSPQGVGELFF. The CDR3 nucleotides are TGCGCCAGCAGCCCTCAGGGAGTCGGGGAGCTGTTTTTT.

This clone occurred a few times. The chain carries TRBV18 and TRBJ1-1; no definite D call. CDR3 length: 15 amino acids. V gave up 3 bases and J gave up 0 bases, with 11 bases separating them. The V gene's germline CDR1 is KGHSH and CDR2 LQKENI. CDR3 DNA: TGTGCCAGCTCACCCTCACAGAACATGAACACTGAAGCTTTCTTT. Residues: CASSPSQNMNTEAFF.

CDR3 DNA sequence: TGTGCCAGCAGCCAAGGGTACATGGAAGAAAAACTGTTTTTT. It is translated as CASSQGYMEEKLFF. This chain joins TRBV3-1 (or the pseudogene TRBV3-2) and TRBJ1-4; D not certain. The CDR3 runs to 14 residues. Trimming shortened V by 1 base and J by 8 bases, and 11 bases separated the two germline ends. The germline V gene has CDR1 LGHDT and CDR2 YNNKEL (reference sequence).

J is TRBJ1-3 and V is TRBV7-6; 9 nucleotides align to TRBD1. Germline values: CDR1 SGHVS, CDR2 FNYEAQ. V dropped 2 bases and J dropped 6; count of bases not matched to a gene: 8. The CDR3 is 16 residues long. The CDR3, as DNA: TGTGCCAGCAGCTTAAGAGGACAGGGGTTTGAAAACACCATATATTTT. Translating it yields CASSLRGQGFENTIYF. The variable domain in full, with the rest retrieved from reference TRBV7-6 and TRBJ1-3, is GAGVSQSPRYKVTKRGQDVALRCDPISGHVSLYWYRQALGQGPEFLTYFNYEAQQDKSGLPNDRFSAERPEGSISTLTIQRTEQRDSAMYRCASSLRGQGFENTIYFGEGSWLTVV.

This rearrangement joins TRBV28 to TRBJ1-6; 7 nucleotides match TRBD1. The germline V gene encodes CDR1 MDHEN and CDR2 SYDVKM. V lost 2 bases, J lost 10 bases, and 11 bases stayed unmatched. The CDR3 runs to 16 residues. In DNA form, the CDR3 reads TGTGCCAGCAGTTTAGGGGCCGACAGGGCTGGCTCACCCCTCCACTTT. Encoded protein: CASSLGADRAGSPLHF.

The chain joins TRBV3-1 (or the pseudogene TRBV3-2) to TRBJ2-7; D gene uncertain. CDR3 size: 14 residues. Germline CDR1 LGHDT, CDR2 YNNKEL (reference sequence). The V and J ends lost 1 base and 2 bases respectively, with 9 bases between them. CDR3 DNA: TGTGCCAGCAGCCAAGGTGTCATAGCCTACGAGCAGTACTTC. Translation: CASSQGVIAYEQYF.

The CDR3 DNA reads TGTGCCAGTACCGTCATTGGCGGGGCCTCCGGCGAGGAAAAACTGTTTTTT. Translated, it gives CASTVIGGASGEEKLFF. V and J are TRBV19 and TRBJ1-4; perhaps TRBD1 as D (5 bases). With 7 bases removed from V and 8 bases from J, the gap between germline ends came to 26 bases. The germline V gene encodes CDR1 LNHDA and CDR2 SQIVND (reference sequence). This CDR3 comprises 17 residues.

This clone has more than one count but fewer than ten. V gene TRBV29-1 combines with J gene TRBJ2-1, with D possibly called TRBD1 or TRBD2 (5 bases each). Germline CDR1 and CDR2: SQVTM and ANQGSEA. CDR3 length: 11 residues. Trimming took 7 bases from V and 7 from J, leaving 11 bases between them. CDR3 protein: CSAPGTNEQFF. In nucleotides, the CDR3 is TGCAGCGCTCCCGGGACGAATGAGCAGTTCTTC.

The rearrangement uses TRBV7-9 and TRBJ1-3; 11 bases agree with TRBD1. CDR3 length equals 18 residues. Germline V gene data show CDR1 as SEHNR and CDR2 as FQNEAQ (reference sequence). V dropped 3 bases and J dropped 3; count of bases not matched to a gene: 10. Here the CDR3 DNA reads TGTGCCAGCAGCTTTGTGGACAGGGGGCGCCCTAATGGAAACACCATATATTTT. Its protein is CASSFVDRGRPNGNTIYF.

The rearrangement joins TRBV25-1 to TRBJ2-3; D ambiguous. The CDR3 length is 10 residues. Germline-derived CDR1 and CDR2 are MGHDK and SYGVNS. V dropped 8 bases and J dropped 2 bases, with 2 bases sitting between them. The CDR3 sequence is CASATDTQYF. For the CDR3, the DNA is TGTGCCAGCGCCACAGATACGCAGTATTTT.

The chain couples TRBV7-6 to TRBJ2-5; the D is unclear. The germline CDR1 and CDR2 sequences are SGHVS and FNYEAQ. V shed 5 bases and J shed 4 bases, with 20 bases lying between them. The CDR3 spans 16 residues. The CDR3, as DNA: TGTGCCAGCAGCCTTGCGCAGACTCCGATAGCAGAGACCCAGTACTTC. As protein: CASSLAQTPIAETQYF.

J is TRBJ1-5 and V is TRBV3-1 (or the pseudogene TRBV3-2); possible D gene TRBD1, 6 bases. Trimming cost V 4 bases and J 5 bases, with 12 bases left between them. The CDR3 loop spans 14 amino acids. From germline, CDR1 is LGHDT and CDR2 YNNKEL (reference sequence). The CDR3 reads CASSRGQVHQPQHF. Written as DNA, the CDR3 is TGTGCCAGCAGCCGGGGGCAGGTCCATCAGCCCCAGCATTTT.

This chain joins TRBV19 and TRBJ1-1; D is unclear. Looked up from germline, CDR1 is LNHDA and CDR2 is SQIVND (reference sequence). V lost 1 base and J 3 bases, leaving 9 bases between the germline ends. CDR3 size: 14 residues. The CDR3 here is CASSIGAGYTEAFF. CDR3 nucleotide sequence: TGTGCCAGTAGTATAGGAGCAGGTTACACTGAAGCTTTCTTT.

The chain has TRBV9 and TRBJ1-4; perhaps TRBD1 as D (5 bases). Germline CDR1 is SGDLS and CDR2 is YYNGEE. Trimming removed 2 bases at V and 4 bases at J, with 12 bases between. The CDR3 consists of 15 residues. The CDR3 DNA is TGTGCCAGCAGCGTCGAGGGACGGGATAATGAAAAACTGTTTTTT. Its translation is CASSVEGRDNEKLFF. Supplemented by reference TRBV9 and TRBJ1-4, the full variable domain reads DSGVTQTPKHLITATGQRVTLRCSPRSGDLSVYWYQQSLDQGLQFLIQYYNGEERAKGNILERFSAQQFPDLHSELNLSSLELGDSALYFCASSVEGRDNEKLFFGSGTQLSVL.

The chain joins TRBV9 to TRBJ1-1, with 10 nucleotides matching TRBD1. Germline V gene lookup returns CDR1 SGDLS and CDR2 YYNGEE. This CDR3 has 15 amino acids. V lost 3 bases, J lost 4 bases, and 6 bases stayed unmatched. CDR3 nucleotides: TGTGCCAGCAGCGCCCGGGACAGGGGTGCCACTGAAGCTTTCTTT. Its translation is CASSARDRGATEAFF.

This clone was observed a few times. V gene TRBV6-2 or TRBV6-3 combines with J gene TRBJ1-1, with D unresolved. The length of the CDR3 is 13 residues. Per the germline V gene, CDR1 is MNHEY and CDR2 is SVGEGT. The germline V and J ends were trimmed by 5 bases and 3 bases, with 10 bases remaining between them. CDR3 nucleotide sequence: TGTGCCAGCAGTCTTGGTTTGTACACTGAAGCTTTCTTT. This sequence encodes CASSLGLYTEAFF.